This T cell receptor (beta chain) was identified in a study of blood T cell repertoires in COVID-19. As for the study in general: Sites in the United States, Italy and Spain provided acute and convalescent COVID-19 samples. Sources were T cells, B-cell-depleted T cells, or PBMCs; the material itself was cDNA or gDNA.

Per germline, CDR1 MNHEY and CDR2 SVGAGI. The CDR3 is 14 residues long. V trimming: 5 bases; J trimming: 2 bases; junction bases outside the gene matches: 5. Per the study methods: By means of reference gene primer amplification, nucleated cell counts were estimated. Libraries were prepared by immunoSEQ multiplex PCR; TCRdb keeps only in-frame clonotypes and omits some of them. Clone size and the V and J calls come from that table; the DNA yielded D and trimming. The table includes around 70,000 clones, around four fifths detected once. This TCR derives from a woman in her sixties or seventies with acute or convalescent COVID-19. Sequenced: peripheral blood. V is TRBV6-5 and J is TRBJ1-2; 7 bases are a match to TRBD1. The chain's CDR3 is CASSPGTANYGYTF. In nucleotides, the CDR3 is TGTGCCAGCAGTCCGGGGACAGCGAACTATGGCTACACCTTC.